This T cell receptor (beta chain) appears in the sequencing data of a study of T-cell reconstitution after alpha-beta-depleted transplantation in children. As regards this clonotype: Its specificity is not known.

Unique molecular identifiers were used in preparing the TCRbeta library. TCRdb itself ran the PCR reads through MiXCR, one entry per CDR3 protein. The sample consists of roughly 790,000 distinct CDR3 sequences, 15% to 20% of them appearing once. Study results and caveats: T-cell numbers and diversity one year post-transplant derived largely from freshly generated T cells. The study traced high day-60 TCRbeta diversity in some patients to surviving recipient T cells and thymic progenitors. Reportedly, roughly two months post-transplant, alpha-beta T cells arose from several hundred expanded graft clones.

Trimming took off 4 bases at V and 6 bases at J, with 10 bases between the two ends. The CDR3 is 13 residues long. Germline CDR1 reads LGHNA; CDR2 reads YNFKEQ. Material: PBMCs, mostly from graft donor cells, obtained 360 days after TCRalphabeta/CD19-depleted stem cell transplant. The sequence was collected from a male patient younger than 18 who had a stem cell transplant for acute lymphoblastic leukemia, so the T cells may come from the graft donor. The chain uses TRBV4-2 and TRBJ2-1; D tentatively fits TRBD1 or TRBD2 (5 bases each). The CDR3 loop is CASSRDLRNEQFF. CDR3 DNA: TGTGCCAGCAGCCGGGACCTTCGCAATGAGCAGTTCTTC.